This TCR beta chain was identified during a study of cytomegalovirus exposure and HLA in healthy donors. Study observations and caveats: In a later analysis, at a false discovery rate of 0.05, approximately 18,000 TCR beta sequences were associated with HLA alleles.

About this clone: What it recognizes is unknown.

Trimming cost V 1 base and J 7 bases, with 13 bases left between them. This CDR3 comprises 15 residues. Germline CDR1 SGHTA, CDR2 FQGNSA. PCR involved 60 Vbeta and 13 Jbeta primers. Under the authors' procedure: Some 11 million of the about 80 million unique TCR beta chains counted in a later analysis were shared. Only in-frame clones appear in the TCRdb table, and some are missing; sequencing was by immunoSEQ multiplex PCR. The V and J calls and clone size are taken from that table; D and trimming were inferred from the DNA. The repertoire holds 150,000 to 200,000 clones, approximately 85% seen once, with 4.8% in the top ten.

This receptor was obtained from a girl aged 10 to 17 in good health and CMV-seropositive. This chain joins TRBV7-2 and TRBJ2-2, with D possibly TRBD1 on 6 matching bases. The sample was PBMCs. CDR3 loop: CASSLVYRADGELFF. In DNA, the CDR3 is TGTGCCAGCAGCTTAGTGTACAGGGCCGACGGGGAGCTGTTTTTT.